Listed below are T cell receptor beta chains from one sample, sequenced in a study of regulatory T cells in long-lasting Graves disease. TCRdb passed the multiplex PCR reads through MiXCR, listing each CDR3 protein once. The sample shows hundreds of thousands of distinct CDR3 sequences, less than 25% of them seen only once. The material was peripheral blood mononuclear cells (PBMCs), obtained when the disease was refractory, from a patient treated with antithyroid drugs. All receptors come from a female donor with Graves disease. CDR3s include the opening cysteine and the closing phenylalanine or tryptophan. The D gene is left open where the match is weak. The listing skips clone size in some rows; elsewhere it reads once, few, many or a size class.

V gene	clone size	J gene	CDR3 length	D gene	CDR3 DNA	CDR3 protein
TRBV7-3	many	TRBJ1-1	12	NA	TGTGCCAGCAGCTCCTGGGGGGGCAAGGCTTTCTTT	CASSSWGGKAFF
TRBV29-1	few	TRBJ1-2	16	TRBD1	TGCAGCGTTGAAGATTGGCAGGGACAGGGGGACTATGGCTACACCTTC	CSVEDWQGQGDYGYTF
TRBV11-1	NA	TRBJ1-2	16	NA	TGTGCCAGCAGCCAAGTCCGCGGACGAGCCGCTTATGGCTACACCTTC	CASSQVRGRAAYGYTF
TRBV7-9	NA	TRBJ2-5	12	NA	TGTGCCAGCAGCTTAATAGAGGAGACCCAGTACTTC	CASSLIEETQYF
TRBV12-3/TRBV12-4	NA	TRBJ1-2	14	TRBD1	TGTGCCAGCACGCCGGGACAGGGTGACTATGGCTACACCTTC	CASTPGQGDYGYTF
TRBV5-6	few	TRBJ1-5	14	NA	TGTGCCAGCAGCTTTTGGGGTAGCAATCAGCCCCAGCATTTT	CASSFWGSNQPQHF
TRBV30	many	TRBJ2-5	12	NA	TGTGCCTGGGACGGACAGCAAGAGACCCAGTACTTC	CAWDGQQETQYF
TRBV20-1	many	TRBJ2-5	13	NA	TGCAGTGCTAGTCGTCTGGTCCAAGAGACCCAGTACTTC	CSASRLVQETQYF
TRBV11-2	NA	TRBJ2-2	21	TRBD2	TGTGCCAGCAGCCTCCACCCGGGACTAGCGGGAGGGTTCGCGAACACCGGGGAGCTGTTTTTT	CASSLHPGLAGGFANTGELFF
TRBV20-1	few	TRBJ1-1	11	NA	TGCAGTGCCGAGGAGGGATGGGAAGCTTTCTTT	CSAEEGWEAFF
TRBV2	many	TRBJ2-6	14	NA	TGTGCCAGCGGGGGGTTTGAGGGGGCCAACGTCCTGACTTTC	CASGGFEGANVLTF
TRBV6-5	few	TRBJ1-2	13	NA	TGTGCCAGCAGTTACTCGATTCCGTATGGCTACACCTTC	CASSYSIPYGYTF
TRBV24-1	many	TRBJ2-7	15	NA	TGTGCCACCAACGGGCTGCAGGACCAATCCTACGAGCAGTACTTC	CATNGLQDQSYEQYF
TRBV12-3/TRBV12-4	many	TRBJ1-6	15	NA	TGTGCCAGCAGTGAACGTAGTAGGAGGGATTCACCCCTCCACTTT	CASSERSRRDSPLHF
TRBV11-2	many	TRBJ1-1	13	TRBD1	TGTGCCAGCCTCAGGGGGGGCTGGACTGAAGCTTTCTTT	CASLRGGWTEAFF
TRBV13	many	TRBJ2-7	14	TRBD2	TGTGCCAGCAGCGGCGGGAGTTCCGCCTACGAGCAGTACTTC	CASSGGSSAYEQYF
TRBV2	many	TRBJ2-2	15	TRBD1	TGTGCCTCAGCAGTGGGACAGGGATTGGCCGGGGAGCTGTTTTTT	CASAVGQGLAGELFF